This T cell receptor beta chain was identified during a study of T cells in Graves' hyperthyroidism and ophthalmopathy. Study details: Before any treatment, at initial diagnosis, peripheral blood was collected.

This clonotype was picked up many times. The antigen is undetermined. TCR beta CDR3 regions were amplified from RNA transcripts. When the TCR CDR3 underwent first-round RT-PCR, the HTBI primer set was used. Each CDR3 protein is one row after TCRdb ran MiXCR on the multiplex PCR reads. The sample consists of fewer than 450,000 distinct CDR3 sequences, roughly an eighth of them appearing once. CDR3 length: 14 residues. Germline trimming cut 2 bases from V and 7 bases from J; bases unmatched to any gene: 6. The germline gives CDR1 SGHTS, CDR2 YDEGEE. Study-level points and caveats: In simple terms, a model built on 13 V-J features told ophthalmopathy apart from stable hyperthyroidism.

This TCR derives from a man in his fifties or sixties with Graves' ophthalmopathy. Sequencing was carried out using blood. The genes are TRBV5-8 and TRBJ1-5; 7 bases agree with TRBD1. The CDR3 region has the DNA TGTGCCAGCAGCTTTCCGTCAGGGGGGCAGCCCCAGCATTTT. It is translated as CASSFPSGGQPQHF.